This passage covers 32 T cell receptor beta chains from one sample sequenced in a study of a mutant IDH1 vaccine in newly diagnosed glioma. Documented time point: week 23, last vaccination. In every dose of vaccine, 300 ug of mutant IDH1 20-mer peptide was given alongside topical imiquimod. Their antigens are not known. Method: immunoSEQ multiplex PCR; TCRdb's copy keeps in-frame clones and lacks some. The sample lists 45,000 to 65,000 clones; around 80% were seen once. Sample: PBMCs, taken from a glioma patient whose treatment included an IDH1 peptide vaccine. Every receptor here comes from a woman in her thirties or forties with glioma. Some clones in this sample may be carry-over from other donors' samples.

The rearrangement links TRBV5-1 to TRBJ1-5; D is unclear. CDR3 length: 14 amino acids. V lost 0 bases and J lost 0, with 4 bases in between. CDR1 and CDR2 (germline): SGHRS, YFSETQ. In DNA form, the CDR3 reads TGCGCCAGCAGCTTGGAGGGTAGCAATCAGCCCCAGCATTTT. This encodes CASSLEGSNQPQHF.

This chain joins TRBV10-3 and TRBJ1-1; D is possibly TRBD1 (5 bases). This CDR3 is built from 11 residues. Germline V gives CDR1 ENHRY, CDR2 SYGVKD. The ends were cut back, 10 bases at V and 5 bases at J, with 11 bases in the middle. The CDR3 sequence is CATRGGTEAFF. CDR3 nucleotides: TGTGCCACCCGGGGGGGGACTGAAGCTTTCTTT.

This chain links TRBV5-4 with TRBJ2-7; 8 nucleotides match TRBD1. The CDR3 consists of 13 residues. Germline V gives CDR1 SGHNT, CDR2 YYREEE (reference sequence). V lost 6 bases to trimming and J lost 4 bases; unmatched junction nucleotides: 6. The DNA of the CDR3 is TGTGCCAGCACAGACAGGGGTGATTACGAGCAGTACTTC. Its protein is CASTDRGDYEQYF.

The V and J genes are TRBV6-5 and TRBJ1-1; D ambiguous. V lost 0 bases and J lost 7, with 18 bases in between. The CDR3 runs 16 residues. The germline CDR1 and CDR2 sequences are MNHEY and SVGAGI. The CDR3 bases are TGTGCCAGCAGTTACTCGTCGGGGTTCTTGGGTTTTGAAGCTTTCTTT. It specifies CASSYSSGFLGFEAFF.

This clone was found once. The CDR3 protein is CASSLGVIGGYTF. In nucleotides, the CDR3 is TGTGCCAGCAGCTTGGGGGTCATCGGTGGCTACACCTTC. The J gene is TRBJ1-2, the V gene TRBV5-6; D ambiguous. V lost 0 bases and J 7 bases, leaving 10 bases between the germline ends. The CDR3 is 13 residues long. Germline V CDR1 and CDR2: SGHDT, YYEEEE. The whole variable domain, remainder taken from reference TRBV5-6 and TRBJ1-2, is DAGVTQSPTHLIKTRGQQVTLRCSPKSGHDTVSWYQQALGQGPQFIFQYYEEEERQRGNFPDRFSGHQFPNYSSELNVNALLLGDSALYLCASSLGVIGGYTFGSGTRLTVV.

The chain joins TRBV19 to TRBJ1-4; TRBD1 matches 8 bases. Germline CDR1 LNHDA, CDR2 SQIVND (reference sequence). The CDR3 is 16 residues long. The V segment lost 0 bases and the J segment 5 bases; nucleotides outside the gene matches: 5. The CDR3 coding sequence is TGTGCCAGTAGTATAGATCGCCGGACAGGGAATGAAAAACTGTTTTTT. This encodes CASSIDRRTGNEKLFF. Combining the CDR3 with reference TRBV19 and TRBJ1-4 gives the whole variable domain DGGITQSPKYLFRKEGQNVTLSCEQNLNHDAMYWYRQDPGQGLRLIYYSQIVNDFQKGDIAEGYSVSREKKESFPLTVTSAQKNPTAFYLCASSIDRRTGNEKLFFGSGTQLSVL.

The chain links TRBV6-5 to TRBJ1-1; tentatively, D is TRBD1 (6 bases). The V end lost 8 bases, the J end lost 11 bases, and 21 bases lay between the germline ends. The CDR3 has 13 residues. Per the germline V gene, CDR1 is MNHEY and CDR2 is SVGAGI. The DNA for the CDR3 is TGTGCCAGCCTCGGCGGGGGGCTTGGGCGTGCTTTCTTT. It specifies CASLGGGLGRAFF.

The rearrangement uses TRBV6-6 and TRBJ2-7; D unclear. CDR1 and CDR2 (germline): MNHNY, SVGAGI (reference sequence). The CDR3 consists of 11 residues. Trimming pared 6 bases from V and 6 bases from J, leaving 9 bases between. The CDR3 DNA reads as TGTGCCAGCAGCCCCCCCGGCGAGCAGTACTTC. Its translation is CASSPPGEQYF.

The J gene is TRBJ2-3, the V gene TRBV5-4, with D uncertain. The CDR3 extends over 13 amino acids. The germline V gene encodes CDR1 SGHNT and CDR2 YYREEE (reference sequence). Trimming removed 4 bases at V and 3 bases at J, with 9 bases between. The CDR3 sequence: CASSLTPTDTQYF. In DNA, the CDR3 is TGTGCCAGCAGCCTGACCCCGACAGATACGCAGTATTTT. The full variable domain, in which reference TRBV5-4 and TRBJ2-3 provide the parts outside the CDR3, is ETGVTQSPTHLIKTRGQQVTLRCSSQSGHNTVSWYQQALGQGPQFIFQYYREEENGRGNFPPRFSGLQFPNYSSELNVNALELDDSALYLCASSLTPTDTQYFGPGTRLTVL.

The J gene is TRBJ2-5, the V gene TRBV5-1; D is perhaps TRBD1 (5 bases). V was cut by 0 bases and J by 2 bases, with 8 bases left in between. The CDR3 spans 14 residues. Germline-derived CDR1 and CDR2 are SGHRS and YFSETQ. The CDR3 DNA reads TGCGCCAGCAGCTTGGGACAGCTTCAAGAGACCCAGTACTTC. Residues: CASSLGQLQETQYF.

The chain is built from TRBV15 and TRBJ1-5; 7 bases fit TRBD1. Germline values: CDR1 LNHNV, CDR2 YYDKDF (reference sequence). Unmatched junction bases numbered 6, after V lost 3 bases and J lost 7 bases. This CDR3 contains 14 residues. CDR3 loop: CATSSAGGRQPQHF. CDR3 in DNA: TGTGCCACCAGCAGTGCAGGGGGAAGGCAGCCCCAGCATTTT.

This clone was counted a few times. The chain carries TRBV6-5 and TRBJ1-2; D might be TRBD1 (5 bases). The CDR3 spans 15 residues. Trimming removed 3 bases at V and 8 bases at J, with 19 bases between. Germline CDR1 MNHEY, CDR2 SVGAGI. The CDR3 here is CASSYWDRTQGGYTF. For the CDR3, the DNA is TGTGCCAGCAGTTATTGGGACCGTACTCAGGGAGGCTACACCTTC.

This chain links TRBV2 with TRBJ2-6; 9 nucleotides match TRBD1. Germline V lookup: CDR1 SNHLY, CDR2 FYNNEI. The CDR3 loop spans 18 amino acids. With 11 bases clipped from V and 2 bases from J, the junction kept 16 bases outside the gene matches. CDR3 nucleotides: TGTGCCGGACAGGGGAGTAGGGTTTTGGGGGCTGGGGCCAACGTCCTGACTTTC. Translated, it gives CAGQGSRVLGAGANVLTF. Full variable domain (remainder filled in from reference TRBV2 and TRBJ2-6): EPEVTQTPSHQVTQMGQEVILRCVPISNHLYFYWYRQILGQKVEFLVSFYNNEISEKSEIFDDQFSVERPDGSNFTLKIRSTKLEDSAMYFCAGQGSRVLGAGANVLTFGAGSRLTVL.

This clone appeared a few times. The V and J genes are TRBV6-6 and TRBJ1-6, with D possibly matching TRBD1 (5 bases). The CDR3 is made up of 15 amino acids. Per the germline V gene, CDR1 is MNHNY and CDR2 is SVGAGI (reference sequence). The ends were cut back, 0 bases at V and 10 bases at J, with 13 bases in the middle. DNA for the CDR3: TGTGCCAGCAGTTACTCGGGGCCCCGGGACTCACCCCTCCACTTT. Protein sequence: CASSYSGPRDSPLHF.

CDR3 sequence: CASSPRTGGITDTQYF. The CDR3 bases are TGTGCCAGCAGCCCCCGGACAGGGGGCATCACAGATACGCAGTATTTT. The V and J genes are TRBV6-6 and TRBJ2-3; the match to TRBD1 covers 11 bases. From germline, CDR1 is MNHNY and CDR2 SVGAGI (reference sequence). The CDR3 has 16 residues. After removal of 6 bases from V and 2 bases from J, the junction contained 7 bases not matched to a gene.

J is TRBJ2-5 and V is TRBV5-4; 12 nucleotides align to TRBD1. In germline, CDR1 is SGHNT, CDR2 YYREEE (reference sequence). The V gene end was trimmed by 4 bases and the J gene end by 5 bases; junction bases not matched to a gene: 3. The CDR3 totals 14 residues. The CDR3 region is CASSRDRGPETQYF. The CDR3 region has the DNA TGTGCCAGCAGCAGGGACAGGGGGCCTGAGACCCAGTACTTC.

This chain uses TRBV29-1 with TRBJ2-3; the match to TRBD2 covers 12 bases. J was trimmed by 4 bases and V by 7 bases; bases with no gene match: 3. This CDR3 is 13 amino acids long. Germline CDR1 SQVTM, CDR2 ANQGSEA. The CDR3 DNA sequence: TGCAGCGCTAGCGGGGGGGGCGCAGATACGCAGTATTTT. Translation gives CSASGGGADTQYF.

The rearrangement uses TRBV18 and TRBJ1-1, with a weak D call TRBD1 (6 bases). CDR1 KGHSH and CDR2 LQKENI come from the germline V gene. CDR3 length equals 14 residues. Trimming took off 8 bases at V and 1 base at J, with 14 bases between the two ends. CDR3 nucleotide sequence: TGTGCCAGCCGCTGGGGGGCAGGGAACACTGAAGCTTTCTTT. Protein product: CASRWGAGNTEAFF.

The chain uses TRBV6-1 and TRBJ2-7, with unresolved D. CDR1 and CDR2 (germline): MNHNS, SASEGT. V was shortened by 2 bases and J by 3 bases, with 8 bases between the two germline ends. The CDR3 length is 13 residues. In DNA, the CDR3 is TGTGCCAGCAGTGAAACACGTTACTACGAGCAGTACTTC. Its protein product is CASSETRYYEQYF.

The chain links TRBV19 to TRBJ2-7, with D perhaps assigned TRBD1 or TRBD2 (6 bases each). The CDR3 contains 14 residues. The germline V gene encodes CDR1 LNHDA and CDR2 SQIVND (reference sequence). V was clipped by 4 bases and J by 5 bases, with 15 bases between them. As DNA, the CDR3 is TGTGCCAGTAGTACCGGAGGGGGGCGCGACGAGCAGTACTTC. It encodes CASSTGGGRDEQYF. The entire variable domain, with the rest obtained from reference TRBV19 and TRBJ2-7, is as follows: DGGITQSPKYLFRKEGQNVTLSCEQNLNHDAMYWYRQDPGQGLRLIYYSQIVNDFQKGDIAEGYSVSREKKESFPLTVTSAQKNPTAFYLCASSTGGGRDEQYFGPGTRLTVT.

V usage is TRBV14 and J usage is TRBJ2-7, with 7 bases matching TRBD2. The CDR3 loop spans 14 amino acids. V shed 4 bases and J 3 bases; nucleotides not matched to a gene: 6. CDR1 and CDR2 (germline): SGHDN, FVKESK. As DNA, the CDR3 is TGTGCCAGCAGCCGAGAATGGGGGGGCTACGAGCAGTACTTC. It specifies CASSREWGGYEQYF.

The chain joins TRBV5-1 to TRBJ2-7; D remains unclear. V shed 7 bases and J shed 4 bases, with 15 bases lying between them. The CDR3 has 13 residues. The germline V gene has CDR1 SGHRS and CDR2 YFSETQ. The CDR3 loop reads CASFDSLHYEQYF. The CDR3 DNA follows: TGCGCCAGCTTCGACTCCCTTCATTACGAGCAGTACTTC. Variable domain in full (rest from reference TRBV5-1 and TRBJ2-7): KAGVTQTPRYLIKTRGQQVTLSCSPISGHRSVSWYQQTPGQGLQFLFEYFSETQRNKGNFPGRFSGRQFSNSRSEMNVSTLELGDSALYLCASFDSLHYEQYFGPGTRLTVT.

Only a few counts were recorded for this clone. The chain uses TRBV6-5 and TRBJ1-1, with D possibly matching TRBD1 (6 bases). Germline V lookup: CDR1 MNHEY, CDR2 SVGAGI. The CDR3 spans 14 residues. Deletions cut 7 bases from V and 1 base from J, with 13 bases between. The CDR3 protein is CASIRTVSNTEAFF. Written as DNA, the CDR3 is TGTGCCAGCATCAGGACAGTTTCGAACACTGAAGCTTTCTTT.

The sample holds a few counts of this clone. V and J are TRBV5-6 and TRBJ2-3; 9 nucleotides line up with TRBD1. The germline CDR1 and CDR2 sequences are SGHDT and YYEEEE. Trimming at V came to 4 bases and at J to 1 base, leaving 1 base not matched to a gene. The CDR3 sequence is 14 residues long. Here the CDR3 reads CASSGQGRTDTQYF. DNA of the CDR3: TGTGCCAGCAGCGGACAGGGGCGCACAGATACGCAGTATTTT. Full variable domain (outside the CDR3, taken from reference TRBV5-6 and TRBJ2-3): DAGVTQSPTHLIKTRGQQVTLRCSPKSGHDTVSWYQQALGQGPQFIFQYYEEEERQRGNFPDRFSGHQFPNYSSELNVNALLLGDSALYLCASSGQGRTDTQYFGPGTRLTVL.

Of note for this clone: An end of the junction differs from the germline gene, which may be a read error. This sequence joins TRBV7-7 and TRBJ2-5; the match to TRBD2 covers 10 bases. This CDR3 is 16 amino acids long. Germline V CDR1 and CDR2: SSHAT, FNYEAQ (reference sequence). CDR3 in DNA: TGTGCTAGCAGCTTAGAAGGAGCGGGGGGGGCCGAGACCCAGTACTTC. Protein sequence: CASSLEGAGGAETQYF.

The chain combines TRBV11-2 with TRBJ1-1, with TRBD1 identical over 10 bases. The germline CDR1 and CDR2 sequences are SGHAT and FQNNGV. V trimming: 0 bases; J trimming: 5 bases; junction bases outside the gene matches: 9. CDR3 length equals 17 residues. The CDR3, as DNA: TGTGCCAGCAGCTTAGATGAGACCGGGACAGGGGAAACTGAAGCTTTCTTT. Translating it yields CASSLDETGTGETEAFF. Complete variable domain (other parts from reference TRBV11-2 and TRBJ1-1): EAGVAQSPRYKIIEKRQSVAFWCNPISGHATLYWYQQILGQGPKLLIQFQNNGVVDDSQLPKDRFSAERLKGVDSTLKIQPAKLEDSAVYLCASSLDETGTGETEAFFGQGTRLTVV.

The CDR3 sequence is CSVRLQGNTEAFF. CDR3 coding DNA: TGCAGCGTGCGCTTACAGGGGAACACTGAAGCTTTCTTT. The gene calls are TRBV29-1 and TRBJ1-1, with D possibly being TRBD1 (6 bases). V dropped 6 bases and J dropped 1 base, with 12 bases sitting between them. The CDR3 contains 13 residues. Germline V CDR1 and CDR2: SQVTM, ANQGSEA. Full variable domain (outside the CDR3, taken from reference TRBV29-1 and TRBJ1-1): SAVISQKPSRDICQRGTSLTIQCQVDSQVTMMFWYRQQPGQSLTLIATANQGSEATYESGFVIDKFPISRPNLTFSTLTVSNMSPEDSSIYLCSVRLQGNTEAFFGQGTRLTVV.

The V gene is TRBV6-5, the J gene TRBJ1-5, with TRBD1 as a possible D gene (5 bases). Per the germline V gene, CDR1 is MNHEY and CDR2 is SVGAGI. CDR3 length: 13 amino acids. V was cut by 6 bases and J by 1 base, with 7 bases left in between. The CDR3 sequence: CASSWGSNQPQHF. CDR3 bases: TGTGCCAGCAGCTGGGGGAGCAATCAGCCCCAGCATTTT.

The chain has TRBV6-6 and TRBJ1-1; unclear D gene. Trimming pared 2 bases from V and 8 bases from J, leaving 6 bases between. Germline V lookup: CDR1 MNHNY, CDR2 SVGAGI (reference sequence). CDR3 length: 11 residues. Written as DNA, the CDR3 is TGTGCCAGCAGTTACGAGGGCGAAGCTTTCTTT. Protein product: CASSYEGEAFF.

This chain joins TRBV7-8 and TRBJ1-4, with TRBD1 matching over 10 bases. Germline-derived CDR1 and CDR2 are SGHVS and FQNEAQ. The CDR3 extends over 15 amino acids. The V gene end was trimmed by 0 bases and the J gene end by 11 bases; junction bases not matched to a gene: 6. The DNA for the CDR3 is TGTGCCAGCAGCTTAGCGGGACAGGGGCCTAGTAAACTGTTTTTT. Encoded protein: CASSLAGQGPSKLFF.

This clone showed up just once. The CDR3 protein is CAWSPSGYEQYF. CDR3 coding DNA: TGTGCCTGGAGTCCCAGCGGGTACGAGCAGTACTTC. The chain has TRBV30 and TRBJ2-5; possible D gene TRBD2, 6 bases. The better agreement between TRBJ2-7 and the DNA end casts doubt on the J call. Germline CDR1 reads GTSNPN; CDR2 reads SVGIG (reference sequence). The CDR3 sequence is 12 residues long.

V usage is TRBV2 and J usage is TRBJ2-3; a possible D gene is TRBD1 (6 bases). Germline loops: CDR1 SNHLY, CDR2 FYNNEI. Trimming stripped 5 bases from V and 1 base from J, with 16 bases between. The CDR3 is 16 amino acids. CDR3 DNA: TGTGCCAGCAGTCCCACCGGGACACGGGGCACAGATACGCAGTATTTT. It yields the protein CASSPTGTRGTDTQYF.